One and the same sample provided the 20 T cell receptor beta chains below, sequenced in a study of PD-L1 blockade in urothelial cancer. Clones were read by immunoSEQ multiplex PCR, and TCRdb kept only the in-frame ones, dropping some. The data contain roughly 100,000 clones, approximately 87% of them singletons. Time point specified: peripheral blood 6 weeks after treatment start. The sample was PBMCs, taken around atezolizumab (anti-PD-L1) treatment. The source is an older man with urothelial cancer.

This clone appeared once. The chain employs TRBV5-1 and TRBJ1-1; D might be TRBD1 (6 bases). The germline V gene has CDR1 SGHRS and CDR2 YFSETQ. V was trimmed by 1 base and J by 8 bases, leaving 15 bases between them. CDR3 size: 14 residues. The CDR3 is CASSLIGGGAEAFF. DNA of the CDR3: TGCGCCAGCAGCTTGATAGGGGGAGGGGCCGAAGCTTTCTTT.

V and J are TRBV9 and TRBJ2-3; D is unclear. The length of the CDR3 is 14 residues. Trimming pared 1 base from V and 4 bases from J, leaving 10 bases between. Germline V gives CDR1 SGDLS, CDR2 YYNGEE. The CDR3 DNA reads TGTGCCAGCAGCGTAAACAACGATCCAGATACGCAGTATTTT. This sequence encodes CASSVNNDPDTQYF.

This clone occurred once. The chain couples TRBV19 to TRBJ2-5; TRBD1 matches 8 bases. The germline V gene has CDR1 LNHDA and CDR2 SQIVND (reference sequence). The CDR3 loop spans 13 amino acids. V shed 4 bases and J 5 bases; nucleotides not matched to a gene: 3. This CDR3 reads CASSTDRAETQYF. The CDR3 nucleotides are TGTGCCAGTAGTACGGACAGGGCGGAGACCCAGTACTTC. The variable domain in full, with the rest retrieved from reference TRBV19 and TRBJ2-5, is DGGITQSPKYLFRKEGQNVTLSCEQNLNHDAMYWYRQDPGQGLRLIYYSQIVNDFQKGDIAEGYSVSREKKESFPLTVTSAQKNPTAFYLCASSTDRAETQYFGPGTRLLVL.

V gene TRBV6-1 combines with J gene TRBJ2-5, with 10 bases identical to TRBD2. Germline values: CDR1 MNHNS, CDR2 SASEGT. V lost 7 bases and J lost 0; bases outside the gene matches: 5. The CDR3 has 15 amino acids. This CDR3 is CASKWTSGYQETQYF. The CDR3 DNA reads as TGTGCCAGCAAGTGGACTAGCGGATACCAAGAGACCCAGTACTTC.

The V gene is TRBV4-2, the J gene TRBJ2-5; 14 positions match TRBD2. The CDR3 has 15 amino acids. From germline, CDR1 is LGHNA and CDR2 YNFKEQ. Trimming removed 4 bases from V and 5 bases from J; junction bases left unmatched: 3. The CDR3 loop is CASSLTSGGVETQYF. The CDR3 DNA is TGTGCCAGCAGCCTGACTAGCGGGGGGGTGGAGACCCAGTACTTC.

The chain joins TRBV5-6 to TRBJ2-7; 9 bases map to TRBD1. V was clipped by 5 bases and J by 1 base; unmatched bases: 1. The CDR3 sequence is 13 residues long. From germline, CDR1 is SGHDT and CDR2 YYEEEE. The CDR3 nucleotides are TGTGCCAGCAGGGGGACAGGGTCCTACGAGCAGTACTTC. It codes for CASRGTGSYEQYF.

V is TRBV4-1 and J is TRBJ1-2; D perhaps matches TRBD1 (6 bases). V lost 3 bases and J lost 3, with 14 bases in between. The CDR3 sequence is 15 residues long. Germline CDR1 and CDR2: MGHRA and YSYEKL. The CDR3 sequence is CASSHQQGGDYGYTF. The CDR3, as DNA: TGCGCCAGCAGCCACCAACAGGGAGGGGACTATGGCTACACCTTC.

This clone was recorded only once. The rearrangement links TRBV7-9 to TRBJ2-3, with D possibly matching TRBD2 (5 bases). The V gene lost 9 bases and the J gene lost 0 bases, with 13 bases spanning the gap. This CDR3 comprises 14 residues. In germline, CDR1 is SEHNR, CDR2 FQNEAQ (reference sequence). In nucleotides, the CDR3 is TGTGCCAGTCGCGGGTGGGCTAGCACAGATACGCAGTATTTT. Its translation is CASRGWASTDTQYF.

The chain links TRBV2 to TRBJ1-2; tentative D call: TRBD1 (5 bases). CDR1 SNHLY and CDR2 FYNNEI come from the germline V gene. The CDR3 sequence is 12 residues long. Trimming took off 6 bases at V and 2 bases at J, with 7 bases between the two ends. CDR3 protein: CASRGQNYGYTF. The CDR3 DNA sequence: TGTGCCAGCAGGGGGCAGAACTATGGCTACACCTTC.

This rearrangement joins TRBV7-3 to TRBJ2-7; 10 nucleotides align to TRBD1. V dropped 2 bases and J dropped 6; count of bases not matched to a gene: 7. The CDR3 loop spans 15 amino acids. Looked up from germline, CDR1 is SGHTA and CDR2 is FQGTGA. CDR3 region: CASSLAGTGDPEQYF. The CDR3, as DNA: TGTGCCAGCAGCTTAGCCGGGACAGGGGACCCCGAGCAGTACTTC.

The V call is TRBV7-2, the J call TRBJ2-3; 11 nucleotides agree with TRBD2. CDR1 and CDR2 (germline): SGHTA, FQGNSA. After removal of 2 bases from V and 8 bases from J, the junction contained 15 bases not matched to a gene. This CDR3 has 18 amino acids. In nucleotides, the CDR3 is TGTGCCAGCAGCTTATTCCTAGCGGGGGGCCCACGAACGGGTACGCAGTATTTT. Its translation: CASSLFLAGGPRTGTQYF.

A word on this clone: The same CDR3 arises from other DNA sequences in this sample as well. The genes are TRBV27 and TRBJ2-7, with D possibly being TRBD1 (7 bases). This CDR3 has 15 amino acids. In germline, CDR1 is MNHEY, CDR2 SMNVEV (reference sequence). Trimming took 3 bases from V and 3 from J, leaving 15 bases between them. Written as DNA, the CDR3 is TGTGCCAGCAGTTTGTCGTGGCAGGGGGGCTACGAGCAGTACTTC. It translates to CASSLSWQGGYEQYF.

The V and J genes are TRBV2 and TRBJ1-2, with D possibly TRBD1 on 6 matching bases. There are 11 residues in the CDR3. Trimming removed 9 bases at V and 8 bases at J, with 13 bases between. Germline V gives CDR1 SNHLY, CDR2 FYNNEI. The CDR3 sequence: CARYRVPGYTF. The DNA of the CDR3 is TGTGCCAGGTACAGGGTACCCGGCTACACCTTC.

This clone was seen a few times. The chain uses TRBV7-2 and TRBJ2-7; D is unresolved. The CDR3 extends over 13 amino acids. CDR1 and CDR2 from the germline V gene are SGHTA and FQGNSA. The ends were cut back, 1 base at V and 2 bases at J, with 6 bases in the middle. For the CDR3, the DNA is TGTGCCAGCAGCTTAGAATACACCTACGAGCAGTACTTC. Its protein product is CASSLEYTYEQYF.

The CDR3 DNA is TGCGCCAGCAGCACAAAACAGGGACCCTACGAGCAGTACTTC. This encodes CASSTKQGPYEQYF. This chain links TRBV5-1 with TRBJ2-7; maybe TRBD1 (6 bases). Germline-derived CDR1 and CDR2 are SGHRS and YFSETQ. The V end lost 4 bases, the J end lost 2 bases, and 13 bases lay between the germline ends. The CDR3 covers 14 residues.

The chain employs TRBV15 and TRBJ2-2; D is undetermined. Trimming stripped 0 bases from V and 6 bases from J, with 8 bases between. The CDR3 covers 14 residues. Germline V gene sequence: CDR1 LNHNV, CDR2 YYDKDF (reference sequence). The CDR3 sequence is CATSRELVPGELFF. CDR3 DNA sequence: TGTGCCACCAGCAGAGAGCTAGTGCCCGGGGAGCTGTTTTTT.

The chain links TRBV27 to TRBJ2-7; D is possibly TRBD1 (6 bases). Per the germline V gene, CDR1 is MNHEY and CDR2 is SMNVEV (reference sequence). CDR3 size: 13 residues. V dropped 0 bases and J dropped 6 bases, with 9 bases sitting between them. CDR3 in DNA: TGTGCCAGCAGTTTATCCCAGGGGATCGAGCAGTACTTC. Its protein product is CASSLSQGIEQYF.

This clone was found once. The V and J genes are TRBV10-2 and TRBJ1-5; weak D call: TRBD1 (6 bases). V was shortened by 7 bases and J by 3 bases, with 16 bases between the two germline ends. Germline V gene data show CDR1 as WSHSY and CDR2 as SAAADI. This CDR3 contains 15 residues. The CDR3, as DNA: TGCGCCAGCAACCCGGGTTGGACAGACAATCAGCCCCAGCATTTT. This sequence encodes CASNPGWTDNQPQHF.

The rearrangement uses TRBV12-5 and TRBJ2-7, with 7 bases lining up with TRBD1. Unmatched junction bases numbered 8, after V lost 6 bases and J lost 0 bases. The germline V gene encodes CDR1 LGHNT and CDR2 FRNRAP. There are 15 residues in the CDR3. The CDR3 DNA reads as TGTGCTAGTGGATCCGACAGGGTTAGCTCCTACGAGCAGTACTTC. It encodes CASGSDRVSSYEQYF.

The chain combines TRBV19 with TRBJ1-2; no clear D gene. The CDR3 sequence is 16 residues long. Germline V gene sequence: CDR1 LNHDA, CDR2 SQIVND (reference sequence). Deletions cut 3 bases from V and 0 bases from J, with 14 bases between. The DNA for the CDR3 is TGTGCCAGTAGTATGAATGGGCAGTCCTCTAACTATGGCTACACCTTC. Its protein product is CASSMNGQSSNYGYTF.